This TCR beta chain stems from a study of T-cell memory formation after mild COVID-19. Looking at the study overall: Largely, TCR clusters stayed within a single donor. The study, taken as a whole, reports: Whether day 37 second-wave clones are SARS-CoV-2-specific was not confirmed.

Germline values: CDR1 DFQATT, CDR2 SNEGSKA (reference sequence). Trimming cost V 6 bases and J 8 bases; bases outside gene matches: 12. CDR3 length: 15 residues. There are a few counts of this clonotype. Its specificity is not known. MiXCR, applied by TCRdb to the 5' RACE reads, yields one record per CDR3 protein. The data contain hundreds of thousands of distinct CDR3 sequences, about a sixth of them seen just once; the ten biggest clones take up roughly 21%. The chain carries TRBV20-1 and TRBJ2-1, with 11 bases that match TRBD2. The sequenced sample was PBMCs or a T cell subset sorted from them (not recorded which). This clonotype was sampled from a man aged 18 to 29 who had mild COVID-19 (a few samples of this study predate the infection). Cell type and time point are not known. In DNA, the CDR3 is TGCAGTGCCAAAAATAGCGGGGGGGCCTCCGATGAGCAGTTCTTC. As protein: CSAKNSGGASDEQFF.